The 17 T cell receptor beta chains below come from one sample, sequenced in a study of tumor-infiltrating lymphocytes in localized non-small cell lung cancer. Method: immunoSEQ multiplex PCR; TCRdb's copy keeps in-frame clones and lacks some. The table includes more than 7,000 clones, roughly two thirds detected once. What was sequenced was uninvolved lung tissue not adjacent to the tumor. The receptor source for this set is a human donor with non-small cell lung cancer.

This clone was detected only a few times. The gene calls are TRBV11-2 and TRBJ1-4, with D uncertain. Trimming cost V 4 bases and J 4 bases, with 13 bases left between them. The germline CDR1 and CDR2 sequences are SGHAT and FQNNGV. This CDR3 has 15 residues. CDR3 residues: CASSSFGGNNEKLFF. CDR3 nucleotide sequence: TGTGCCAGCAGCTCTTTCGGCGGTAATAATGAAAAACTGTTTTTT. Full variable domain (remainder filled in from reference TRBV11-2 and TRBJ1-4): EAGVAQSPRYKIIEKRQSVAFWCNPISGHATLYWYQQILGQGPKLLIQFQNNGVVDDSQLPKDRFSAERLKGVDSTLKIQPAKLEDSAVYLCASSSFGGNNEKLFFGSGTQLSVL.

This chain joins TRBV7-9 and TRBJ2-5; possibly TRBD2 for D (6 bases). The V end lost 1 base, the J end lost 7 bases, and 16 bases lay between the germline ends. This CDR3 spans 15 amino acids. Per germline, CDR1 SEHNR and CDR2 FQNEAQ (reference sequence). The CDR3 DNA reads TGTGCCAGCAGCTTAGATGGAGGAGGGAAGATGACCCAGTACTTC. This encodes CASSLDGGGKMTQYF.

The CDR3 nucleotides read TGTGCCAGCAGCTCGCCTCGGGGCATTAACACTGAAGCTTTCTTT. This translates into CASSSPRGINTEAFF. The chain is built from TRBV9 and TRBJ1-1, with a possible D match to TRBD1 (5 bases). Trimming shortened V by 4 bases and J by 2 bases, and 15 bases separated the two germline ends. The germline CDR1 and CDR2 sequences are SGDLS and YYNGEE. CDR3 length: 15 residues.

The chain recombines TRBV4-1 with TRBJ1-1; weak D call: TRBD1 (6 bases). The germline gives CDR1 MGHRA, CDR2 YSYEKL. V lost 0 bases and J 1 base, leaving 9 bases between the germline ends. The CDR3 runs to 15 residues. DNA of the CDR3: TGCGCCAGCAGCCAAGATGGCAGGGGGAACACTGAAGCTTTCTTT. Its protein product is CASSQDGRGNTEAFF.

DNA of the CDR3: TGTGCCACGGGGCCTAGCGCTAATGAGCAGTTCTTC. Amino acids: CATGPSANEQFF. V usage is TRBV6-4 and J usage is TRBJ2-1; the D gene is possibly TRBD2 (6 bases). CDR1 is MRHNA and CDR2 is SNTAGT in the germline V gene. CDR3 size: 12 residues. Between the trimmed V and J ends, which lost 10 bases and 7 bases, there was a span of 14 bases.

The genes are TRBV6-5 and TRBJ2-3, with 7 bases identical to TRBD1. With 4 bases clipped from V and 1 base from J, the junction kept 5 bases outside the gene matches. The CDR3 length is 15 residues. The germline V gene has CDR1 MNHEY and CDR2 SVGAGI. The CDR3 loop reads CASSSRDRGTDTQYF. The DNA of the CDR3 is TGTGCCAGCAGTTCCCGGGACAGAGGCACAGATACGCAGTATTTT.

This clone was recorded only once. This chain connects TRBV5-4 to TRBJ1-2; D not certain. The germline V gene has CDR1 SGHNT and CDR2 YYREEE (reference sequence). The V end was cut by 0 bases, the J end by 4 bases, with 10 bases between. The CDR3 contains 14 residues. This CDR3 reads CASSLDGMAYGYTF. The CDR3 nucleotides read TGTGCCAGCAGCTTGGACGGTATGGCCTATGGCTACACCTTC.

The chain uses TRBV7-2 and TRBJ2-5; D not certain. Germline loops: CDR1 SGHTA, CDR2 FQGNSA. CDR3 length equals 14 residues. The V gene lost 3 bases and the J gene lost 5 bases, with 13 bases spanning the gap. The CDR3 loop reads CASSFPYGVETQYF. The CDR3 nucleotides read TGTGCCAGCAGCTTCCCCTACGGTGTGGAGACCCAGTACTTC.

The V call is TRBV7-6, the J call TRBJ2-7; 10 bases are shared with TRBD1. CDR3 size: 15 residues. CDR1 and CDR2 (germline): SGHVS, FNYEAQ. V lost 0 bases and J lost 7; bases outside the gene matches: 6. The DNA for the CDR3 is TGTGCCAGCAGCTTAGCGCCCGGGACAGGGGATGAGCAGTACTTC. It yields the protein CASSLAPGTGDEQYF.

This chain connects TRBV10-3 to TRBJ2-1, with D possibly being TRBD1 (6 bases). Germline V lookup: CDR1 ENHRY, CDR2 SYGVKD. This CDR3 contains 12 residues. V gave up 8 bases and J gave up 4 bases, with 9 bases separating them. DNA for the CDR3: TGTGCCATCGGCGGACAGTACAATGAGCAGTTCTTC. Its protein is CAIGGQYNEQFF.

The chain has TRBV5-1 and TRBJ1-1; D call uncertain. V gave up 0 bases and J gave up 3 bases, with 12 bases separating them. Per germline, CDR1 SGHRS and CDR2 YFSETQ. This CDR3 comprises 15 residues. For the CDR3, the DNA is TGCGCCAGCAGCTTGGAGTCCGGGGTCGACACTGAAGCTTTCTTT. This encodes CASSLESGVDTEAFF.

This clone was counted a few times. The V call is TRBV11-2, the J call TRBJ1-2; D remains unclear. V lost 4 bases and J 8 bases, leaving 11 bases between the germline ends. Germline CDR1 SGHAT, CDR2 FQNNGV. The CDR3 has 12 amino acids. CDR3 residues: CASSSPSFGYTF. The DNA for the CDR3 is TGTGCCAGCAGCTCCCCGTCCTTCGGCTACACCTTC.

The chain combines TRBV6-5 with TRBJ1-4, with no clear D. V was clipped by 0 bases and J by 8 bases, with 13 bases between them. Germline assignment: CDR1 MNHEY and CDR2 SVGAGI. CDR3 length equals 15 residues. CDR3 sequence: CASSYSPRVGEKLFF. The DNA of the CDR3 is TGTGCCAGCAGTTACTCGCCCCGGGTTGGCGAAAAACTGTTTTTT.

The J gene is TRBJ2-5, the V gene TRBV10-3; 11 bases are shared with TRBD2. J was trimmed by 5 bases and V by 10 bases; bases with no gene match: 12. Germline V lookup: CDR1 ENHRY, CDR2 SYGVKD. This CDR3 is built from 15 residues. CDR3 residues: CATNSGRAQLETQYF. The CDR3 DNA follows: TGTGCCACCAATAGCGGGAGGGCCCAGCTTGAGACCCAGTACTTC.

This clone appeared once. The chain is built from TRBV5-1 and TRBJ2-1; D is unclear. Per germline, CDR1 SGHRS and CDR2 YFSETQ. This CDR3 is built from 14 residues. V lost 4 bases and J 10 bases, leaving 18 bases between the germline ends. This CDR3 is CASSTGQTSGEQFF. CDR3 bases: TGCGCCAGCAGCACCGGCCAAACGTCCGGGGAGCAGTTCTTC.

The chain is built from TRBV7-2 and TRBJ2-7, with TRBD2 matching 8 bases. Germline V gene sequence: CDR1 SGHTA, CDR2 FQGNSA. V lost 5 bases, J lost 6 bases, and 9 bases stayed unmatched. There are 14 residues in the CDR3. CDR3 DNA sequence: TGTGCCAGCAGCCGCTCCGGGACTAGTTTCGAGCAGTACTTC. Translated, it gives CASSRSGTSFEQYF.

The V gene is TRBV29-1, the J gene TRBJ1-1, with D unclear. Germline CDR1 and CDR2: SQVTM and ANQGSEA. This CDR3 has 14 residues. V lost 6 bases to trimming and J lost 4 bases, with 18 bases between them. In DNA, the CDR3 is TGCAGCGTCCGGGCCTCCCTAGAGGTCACTGAAGCTTTCTTT. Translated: CSVRASLEVTEAFF.